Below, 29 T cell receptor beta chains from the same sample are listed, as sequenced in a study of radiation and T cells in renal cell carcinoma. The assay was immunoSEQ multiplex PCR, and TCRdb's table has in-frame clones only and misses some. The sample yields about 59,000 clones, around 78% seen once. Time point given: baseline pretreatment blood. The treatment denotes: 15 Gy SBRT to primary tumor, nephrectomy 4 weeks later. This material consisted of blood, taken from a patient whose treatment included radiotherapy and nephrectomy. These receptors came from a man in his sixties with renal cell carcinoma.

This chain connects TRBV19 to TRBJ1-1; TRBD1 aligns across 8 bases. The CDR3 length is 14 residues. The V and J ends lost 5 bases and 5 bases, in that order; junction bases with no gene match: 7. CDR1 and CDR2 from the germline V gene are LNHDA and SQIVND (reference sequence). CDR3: CASSAGQAGTEAFF. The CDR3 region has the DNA TGTGCCAGTAGTGCGGGACAGGCGGGGACTGAAGCTTTCTTT.

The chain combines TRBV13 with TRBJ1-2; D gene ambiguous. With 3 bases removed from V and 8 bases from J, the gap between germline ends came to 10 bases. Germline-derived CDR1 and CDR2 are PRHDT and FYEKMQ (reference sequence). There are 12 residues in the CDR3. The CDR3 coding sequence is TGTGCCAGCAGCTTGAAACGCGGGGGCTACACCTTC. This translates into CASSLKRGGYTF.

In DNA, the CDR3 is TGTGCCAGCAGTCCCGCGGTAACTGGGGCCAACGTCCTGACTTTC. Translating gives CASSPAVTGANVLTF. The chain is built from TRBV6-5 and TRBJ2-6; D not certain. CDR3 length equals 15 residues. Trimming removed 5 bases from V and 2 bases from J, with 10 bases in between. Germline lookup yields CDR1 MNHEY and CDR2 SVGAGI.

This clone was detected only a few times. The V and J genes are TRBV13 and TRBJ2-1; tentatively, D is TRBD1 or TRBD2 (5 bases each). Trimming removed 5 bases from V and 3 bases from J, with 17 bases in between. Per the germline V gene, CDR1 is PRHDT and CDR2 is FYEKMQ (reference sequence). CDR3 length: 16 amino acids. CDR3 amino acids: CASSGTTGGIYNEQFF. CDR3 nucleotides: TGTGCCAGCAGCGGAACAACAGGAGGTATCTACAATGAGCAGTTCTTC.

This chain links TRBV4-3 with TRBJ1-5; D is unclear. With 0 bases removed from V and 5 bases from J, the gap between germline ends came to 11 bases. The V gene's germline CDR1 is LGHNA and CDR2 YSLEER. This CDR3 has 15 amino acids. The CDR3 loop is CASSQDLDGDQPQHF. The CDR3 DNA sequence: TGCGCCAGCAGCCAAGATCTGGACGGAGATCAGCCCCAGCATTTT.

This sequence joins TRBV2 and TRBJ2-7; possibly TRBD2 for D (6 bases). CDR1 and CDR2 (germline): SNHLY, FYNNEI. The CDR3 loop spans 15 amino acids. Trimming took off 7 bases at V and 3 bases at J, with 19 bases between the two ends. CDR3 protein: CASTPGHGGSYEQYF. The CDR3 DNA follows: TGTGCCAGCACCCCGGGCCATGGGGGGAGCTACGAGCAGTACTTC.

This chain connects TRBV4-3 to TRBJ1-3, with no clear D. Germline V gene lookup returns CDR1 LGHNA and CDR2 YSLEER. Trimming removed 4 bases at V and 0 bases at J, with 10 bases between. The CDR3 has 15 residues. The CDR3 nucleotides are TGCGCCAGCAGCCTCGAGGGCAGCTCTGGAAACACCATATATTTT. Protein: CASSLEGSSGNTIYF.

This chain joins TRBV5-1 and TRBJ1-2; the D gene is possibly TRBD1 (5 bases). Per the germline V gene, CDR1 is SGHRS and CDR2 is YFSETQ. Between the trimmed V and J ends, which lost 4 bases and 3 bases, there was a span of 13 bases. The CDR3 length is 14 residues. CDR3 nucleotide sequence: TGCGCCAGCAGCCCGCAGGGTAAAGACTATGGCTACACCTTC. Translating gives CASSPQGKDYGYTF.

The CDR3 loop is CASSLAAGTTDTQYF. CDR3 coding DNA: TGTGCCAGCAGCTTAGCGGCGGGAACCACAGATACGCAGTATTTT. The rearrangement uses TRBV11-3 and TRBJ2-3; possible D gene TRBD2, 6 bases. There are 15 residues in the CDR3. Looked up from germline, CDR1 is SGHNT and CDR2 is YENEEA. V lost 1 base and J lost 2, with 10 bases in between.

The CDR3 DNA sequence: TGTGCCTGGAACTTACCTCGGGGCTACACCTTC. Protein sequence: CAWNLPRGYTF. The V call is TRBV30, the J call TRBJ1-2; D remains ambiguous. Trimming shortened V by 4 bases and J by 8 bases, and 11 bases separated the two germline ends. The CDR3 length is 11 residues. Germline V lookup: CDR1 GTSNPN, CDR2 SVGIG (reference sequence).

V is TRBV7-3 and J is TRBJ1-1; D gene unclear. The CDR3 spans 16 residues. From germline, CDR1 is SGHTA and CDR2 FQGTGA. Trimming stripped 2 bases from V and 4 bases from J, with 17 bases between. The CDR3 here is CASSLGSGPEGTEAFF. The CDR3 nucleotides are TGTGCCAGCAGCTTAGGTTCTGGCCCAGAGGGCACTGAAGCTTTCTTT.

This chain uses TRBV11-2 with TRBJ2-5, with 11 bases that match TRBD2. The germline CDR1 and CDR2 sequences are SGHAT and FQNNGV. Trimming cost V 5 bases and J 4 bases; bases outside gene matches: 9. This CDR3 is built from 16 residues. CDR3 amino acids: CASSPRLAGPRETQYF. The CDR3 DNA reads TGTGCCAGCAGCCCTAGACTAGCGGGGCCTAGAGAGACCCAGTACTTC.

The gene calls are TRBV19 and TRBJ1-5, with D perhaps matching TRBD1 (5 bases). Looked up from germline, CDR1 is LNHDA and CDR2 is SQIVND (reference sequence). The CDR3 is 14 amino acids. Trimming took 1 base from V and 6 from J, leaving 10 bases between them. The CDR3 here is CASSIGGSTQPQHF. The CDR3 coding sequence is TGTGCCAGTAGTATAGGGGGGTCGACTCAGCCCCAGCATTTT.

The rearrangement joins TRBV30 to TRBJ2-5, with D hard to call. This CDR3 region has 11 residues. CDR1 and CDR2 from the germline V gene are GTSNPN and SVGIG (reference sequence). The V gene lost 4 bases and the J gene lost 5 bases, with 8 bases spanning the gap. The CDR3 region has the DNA TGTGCCTGGACCCTATTGGAGACCCAGTACTTC. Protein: CAWTLLETQYF.

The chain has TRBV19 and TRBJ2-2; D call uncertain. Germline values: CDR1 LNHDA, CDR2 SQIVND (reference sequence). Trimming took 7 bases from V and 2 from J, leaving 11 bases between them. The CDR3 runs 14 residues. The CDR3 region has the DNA TGTGCCAGTAACCGAGCCCGTAACACCGGGGAGCTGTTTTTT. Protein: CASNRARNTGELFF.

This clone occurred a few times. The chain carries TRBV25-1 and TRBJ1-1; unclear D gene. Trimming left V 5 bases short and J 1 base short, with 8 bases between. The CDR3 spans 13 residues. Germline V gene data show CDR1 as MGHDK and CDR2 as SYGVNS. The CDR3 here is CASSHKANTEAFF. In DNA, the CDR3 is TGTGCCAGCAGTCACAAAGCGAACACTGAAGCTTTCTTT. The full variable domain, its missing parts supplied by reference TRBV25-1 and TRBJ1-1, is EADIYQTPRYLVIGTGKKITLECSQTMGHDKMYWYQQDPGMELHLIHYSYGVNSTEKGDLSSESTVSRIRTEHFPLTLESARPSHTSQYLCASSHKANTEAFFGQGTRLTVV.

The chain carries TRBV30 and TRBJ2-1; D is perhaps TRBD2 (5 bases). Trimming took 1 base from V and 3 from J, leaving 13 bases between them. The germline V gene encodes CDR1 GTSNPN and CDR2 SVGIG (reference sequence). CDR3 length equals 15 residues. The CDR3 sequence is CAWSDPRRSYNEQFF. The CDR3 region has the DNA TGTGCCTGGAGTGACCCGCGGAGGAGCTACAATGAGCAGTTCTTC.

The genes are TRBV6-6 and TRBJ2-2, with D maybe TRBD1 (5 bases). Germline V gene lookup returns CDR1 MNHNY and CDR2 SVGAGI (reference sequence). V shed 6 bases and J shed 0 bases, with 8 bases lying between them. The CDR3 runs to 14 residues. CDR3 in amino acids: CASSRVTNTGELFF. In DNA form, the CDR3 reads TGTGCCAGCAGCAGGGTGACGAACACCGGGGAGCTGTTTTTT.

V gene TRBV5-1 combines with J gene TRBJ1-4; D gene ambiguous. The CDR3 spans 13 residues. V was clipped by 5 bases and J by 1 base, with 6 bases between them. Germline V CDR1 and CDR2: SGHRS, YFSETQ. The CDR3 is CASSEVTNEKLFF. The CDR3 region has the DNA TGCGCCAGCAGTGAGGTAACTAATGAAAAACTGTTTTTT.

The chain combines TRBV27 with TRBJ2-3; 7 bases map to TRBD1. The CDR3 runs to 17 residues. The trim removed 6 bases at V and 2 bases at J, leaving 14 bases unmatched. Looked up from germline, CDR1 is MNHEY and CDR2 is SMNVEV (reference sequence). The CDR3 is CASSLGVDRAITDTQYF. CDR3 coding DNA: TGTGCCAGCAGCCTAGGGGTAGACAGGGCCATCACAGATACGCAGTATTTT.

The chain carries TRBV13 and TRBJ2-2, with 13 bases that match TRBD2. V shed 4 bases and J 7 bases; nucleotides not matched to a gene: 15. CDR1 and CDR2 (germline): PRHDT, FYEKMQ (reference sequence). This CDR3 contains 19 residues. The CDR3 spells CASSSSGTSGTWGFGELFF. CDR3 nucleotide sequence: TGTGCCAGCAGCTCATCCGGGACTAGCGGGACGTGGGGGTTCGGGGAGCTGTTTTTT.

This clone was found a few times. CDR3 in amino acids: CASSYPPGQGNEKLFF. The CDR3 DNA reads TGTGCCAGCAGTTACCCGCCGGGACAGGGGAATGAAAAACTGTTTTTT. The chain has TRBV6-6 and TRBJ1-4; TRBD1 matches at 10 bases. The J segment lost 5 bases and the V segment lost 2 bases, leaving 5 bases of the junction unmatched. Germline V gene lookup returns CDR1 MNHNY and CDR2 SVGAGI (reference sequence). The CDR3 has 16 amino acids.

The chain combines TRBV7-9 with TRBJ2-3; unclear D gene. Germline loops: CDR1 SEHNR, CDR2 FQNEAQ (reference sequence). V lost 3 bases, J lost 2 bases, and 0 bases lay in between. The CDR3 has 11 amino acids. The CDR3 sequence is CASSFTDTQYF. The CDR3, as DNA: TGTGCCAGCAGCTTCACAGATACGCAGTATTTT.

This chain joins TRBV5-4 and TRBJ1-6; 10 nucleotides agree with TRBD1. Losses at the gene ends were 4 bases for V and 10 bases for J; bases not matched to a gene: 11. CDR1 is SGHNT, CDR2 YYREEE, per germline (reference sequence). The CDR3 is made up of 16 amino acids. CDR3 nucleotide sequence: TGTGCCAGCAGCATCCGGGACAGGGGATCGGGATCACCCCTCCACTTT. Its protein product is CASSIRDRGSGSPLHF.

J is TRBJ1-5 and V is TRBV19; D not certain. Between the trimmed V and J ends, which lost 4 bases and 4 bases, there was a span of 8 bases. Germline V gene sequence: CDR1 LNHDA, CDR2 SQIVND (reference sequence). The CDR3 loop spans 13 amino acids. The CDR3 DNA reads TGTGCCAGTAGTAAGGAGGGTAATCAGCCCCAGCATTTT. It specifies CASSKEGNQPQHF.

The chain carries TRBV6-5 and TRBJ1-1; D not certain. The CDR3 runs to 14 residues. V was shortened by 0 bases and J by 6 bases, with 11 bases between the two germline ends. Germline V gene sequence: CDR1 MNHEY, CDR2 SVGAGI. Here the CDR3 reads CASSYSMGFPEAFF. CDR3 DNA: TGTGCCAGCAGTTACTCGATGGGTTTCCCTGAAGCTTTCTTT.

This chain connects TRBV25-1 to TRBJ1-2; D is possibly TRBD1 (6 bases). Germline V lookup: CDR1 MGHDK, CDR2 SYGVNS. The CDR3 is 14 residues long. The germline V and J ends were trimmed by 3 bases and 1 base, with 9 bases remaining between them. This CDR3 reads CASSEGAINYGYTF. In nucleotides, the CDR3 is TGTGCCAGCAGTGAGGGGGCCATTAACTATGGCTACACCTTC.

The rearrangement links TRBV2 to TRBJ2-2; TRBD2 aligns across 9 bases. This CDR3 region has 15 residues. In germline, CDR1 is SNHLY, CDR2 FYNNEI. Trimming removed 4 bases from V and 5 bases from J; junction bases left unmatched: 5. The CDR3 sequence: CASSVSGRGTGELFF. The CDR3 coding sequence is TGTGCCAGCAGTGTTAGCGGGAGAGGTACCGGGGAGCTGTTTTTT.

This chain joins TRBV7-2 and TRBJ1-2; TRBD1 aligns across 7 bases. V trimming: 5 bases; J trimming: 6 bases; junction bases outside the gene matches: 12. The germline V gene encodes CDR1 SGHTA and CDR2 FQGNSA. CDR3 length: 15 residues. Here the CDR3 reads CASSLQQGRGHGYTF. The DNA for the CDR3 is TGTGCCAGCAGCCTACAACAGGGGAGGGGGCATGGCTACACCTTC.